This T cell receptor beta chain was identified in a study of OX40 agonist ivuxolimab in advanced cancers. On the study more broadly: Patients achieving partial responses numbered three: one hepatocellular carcinoma case and two cutaneous melanoma cases.

Clones were read by immunoSEQ multiplex PCR, and TCRdb kept only the in-frame ones, dropping some. The sample has some 45,000 clones; under 95% are singletons. There are 18 residues in the CDR3. The germline gives CDR1 SGHRS, CDR2 YFSETQ. Trimming stripped 2 bases from V and 5 bases from J, with 26 bases between. Cycle 7 day 1, cycle 4 day 1, and baseline were the timepoints at which blood was sampled. This sample comprised CD4+ or CD8+ T cells sorted from blood, obtained in a trial of the OX40 agonist ivuxolimab. The chain recombines TRBV5-1 with TRBJ2-7; the D call may be TRBD1 or TRBD2 (5 bases each). The sequence came from an adult with an advanced solid tumor such as melanoma, head and neck, liver or kidney cancer. The CDR3, as DNA: TGCGCCAGCAGCTTTGGCGGGCCAGGGTACGCTAGGGTGGACGAGCAGTACTTC. The encoded protein is CASSFGGPGYARVDEQYF.